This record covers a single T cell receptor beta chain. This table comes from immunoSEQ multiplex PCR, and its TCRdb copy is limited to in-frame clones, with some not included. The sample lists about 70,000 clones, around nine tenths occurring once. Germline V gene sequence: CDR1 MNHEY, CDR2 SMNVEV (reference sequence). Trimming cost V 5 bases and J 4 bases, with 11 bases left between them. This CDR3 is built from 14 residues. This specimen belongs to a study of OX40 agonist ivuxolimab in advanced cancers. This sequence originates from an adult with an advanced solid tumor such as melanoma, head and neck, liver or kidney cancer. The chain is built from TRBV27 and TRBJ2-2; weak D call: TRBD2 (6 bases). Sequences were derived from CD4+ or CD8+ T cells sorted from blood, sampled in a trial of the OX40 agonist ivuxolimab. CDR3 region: CASSAGLFTGELFF. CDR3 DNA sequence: TGTGCCAGCAGTGCGGGACTCTTCACCGGGGAGCTGTTTTTT.